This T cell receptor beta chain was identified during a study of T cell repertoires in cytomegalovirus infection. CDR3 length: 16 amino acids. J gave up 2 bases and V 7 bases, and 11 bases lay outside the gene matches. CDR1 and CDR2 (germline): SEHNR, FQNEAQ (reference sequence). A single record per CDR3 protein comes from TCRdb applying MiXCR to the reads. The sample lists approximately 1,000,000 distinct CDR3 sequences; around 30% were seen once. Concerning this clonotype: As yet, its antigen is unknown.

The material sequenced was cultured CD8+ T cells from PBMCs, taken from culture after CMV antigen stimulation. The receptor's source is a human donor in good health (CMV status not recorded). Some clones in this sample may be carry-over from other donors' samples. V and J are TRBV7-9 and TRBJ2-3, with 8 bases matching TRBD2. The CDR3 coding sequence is TGTGCCAGCACCCTACCGGGGGGGGTTCACACAGATACGCAGTATTTT. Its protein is CASTLPGGVHTDTQYF. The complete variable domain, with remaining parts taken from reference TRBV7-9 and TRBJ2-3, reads DTGVSQNPRHKITKRGQNVTFRCDPISEHNRLYWYRQTLGQGPEFLTYFQNEAQLEKSRLLSDRFSAERPKGSFSTLEIQRTEQGDSAMYLCASTLPGGVHTDTQYFGPGTRLTVL.